Below, one TCR beta chain is given with its context. This record belongs to a study of blood T cell repertoires in COVID-19. In the source study's methods: It was from reference gene primer amplification that nucleated cell counts were estimated. Profiled with immunoSEQ multiplex PCR; TCRdb holds only in-frame clones, not every one. The V and J calls and clone size are taken from that table; D and trimming were inferred from the DNA. Seen here are about 300,000 clones, more than 85% observed once, and the top ten hold 1% to 1.5%. This CDR3 has 15 amino acids. The germline V gene encodes CDR1 ENHRY and CDR2 SYGVKD. The junction had 4 bases not matched to a gene; V was cut back by 3 bases and J by 0 bases.

The V gene is TRBV10-3, the J gene TRBJ1-1; TRBD1 matches 7 bases. This TCR came from a man in his 70s with acute or convalescent COVID-19. The sequenced material came from peripheral blood. CDR3 in amino acids: CAISERTGLNTEAFF. The CDR3 DNA is TGTGCCATCAGTGAAAGGACAGGCTTGAACACTGAAGCTTTCTTT.